The source of this T cell receptor (beta chain) is a study of blood T cell repertoires in COVID-19. Study in general: The United States, Italy and Spain supplied acute and convalescent COVID-19 samples. The analysed material was cDNA or gDNA that came from T cells, B-cell-depleted T cells, or PBMCs.

Under the authors' procedure: For nucleated cells, counts were estimated from reference gene primer amplification. The data were produced by immunoSEQ multiplex PCR, yet TCRdb's version contains in-frame clones alone and is incomplete. Clonal size and the V and J genes are those of that table, whereas D and trimming came from the DNA. The sample includes fewer than 6,000 clones, 89% seen only once; the top ten take more than 20%. Germline V lookup: CDR1 MNHEY, CDR2 SMNVEV (reference sequence). The CDR3 totals 16 residues. J was trimmed by 4 bases and V by 7 bases; bases with no gene match: 13. V is TRBV27 and J is TRBJ2-3; TRBD2 matches at 8 bases. This clonotype originated in a human donor in a cohort sampled during active COVID-19. Sequenced: peripheral blood. This chain's CDR3 is CASNIGGGGYADTQYF. CDR3 in DNA: TGTGCCAGCAACATCGGTGGCGGGGGGTACGCAGATACGCAGTATTTT.